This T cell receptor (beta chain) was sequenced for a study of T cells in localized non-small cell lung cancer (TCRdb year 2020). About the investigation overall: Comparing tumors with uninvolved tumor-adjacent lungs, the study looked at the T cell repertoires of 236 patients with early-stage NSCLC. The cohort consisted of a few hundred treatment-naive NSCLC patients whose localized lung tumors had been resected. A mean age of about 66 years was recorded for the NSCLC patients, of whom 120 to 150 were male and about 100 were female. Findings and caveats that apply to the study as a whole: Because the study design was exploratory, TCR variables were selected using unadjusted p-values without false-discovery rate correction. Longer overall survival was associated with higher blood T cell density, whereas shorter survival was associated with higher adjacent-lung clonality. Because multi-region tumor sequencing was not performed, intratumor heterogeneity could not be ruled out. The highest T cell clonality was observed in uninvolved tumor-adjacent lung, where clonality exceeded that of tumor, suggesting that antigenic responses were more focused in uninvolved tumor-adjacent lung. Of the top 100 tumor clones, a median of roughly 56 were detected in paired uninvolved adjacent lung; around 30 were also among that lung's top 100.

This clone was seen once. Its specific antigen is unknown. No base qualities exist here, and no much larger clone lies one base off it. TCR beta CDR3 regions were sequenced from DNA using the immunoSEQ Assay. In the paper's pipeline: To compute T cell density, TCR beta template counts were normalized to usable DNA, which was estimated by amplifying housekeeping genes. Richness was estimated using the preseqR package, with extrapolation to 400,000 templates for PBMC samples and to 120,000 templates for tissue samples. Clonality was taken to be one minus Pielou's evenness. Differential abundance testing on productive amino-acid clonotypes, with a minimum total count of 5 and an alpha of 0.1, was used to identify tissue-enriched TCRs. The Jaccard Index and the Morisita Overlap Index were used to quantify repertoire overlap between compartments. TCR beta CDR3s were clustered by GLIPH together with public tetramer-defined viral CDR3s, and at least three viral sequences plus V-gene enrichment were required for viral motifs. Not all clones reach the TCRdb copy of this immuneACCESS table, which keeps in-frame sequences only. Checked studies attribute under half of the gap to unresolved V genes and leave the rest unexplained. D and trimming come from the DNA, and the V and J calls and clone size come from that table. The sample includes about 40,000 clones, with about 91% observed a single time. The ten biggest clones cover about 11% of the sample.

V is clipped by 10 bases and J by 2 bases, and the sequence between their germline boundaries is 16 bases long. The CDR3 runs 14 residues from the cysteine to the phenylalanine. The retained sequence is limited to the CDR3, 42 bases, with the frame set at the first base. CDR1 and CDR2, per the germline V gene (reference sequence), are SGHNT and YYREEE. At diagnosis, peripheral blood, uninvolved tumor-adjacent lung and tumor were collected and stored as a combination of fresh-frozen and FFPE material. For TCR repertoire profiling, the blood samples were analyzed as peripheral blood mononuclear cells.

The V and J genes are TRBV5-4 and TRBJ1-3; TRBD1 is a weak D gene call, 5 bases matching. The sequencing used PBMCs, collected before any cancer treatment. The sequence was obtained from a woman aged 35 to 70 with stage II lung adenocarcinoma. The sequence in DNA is TGTGCCTCCCGGGACGGAGTAGCTGGAAACACCATATATTTT. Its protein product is CASRDGVAGNTIYF. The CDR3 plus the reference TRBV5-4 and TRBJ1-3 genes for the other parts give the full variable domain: ETGVTQSPTHLIKTRGQQVTLRCSSQSGHNTVSWYQQALGQGPQFIFQYYREEENGRGNFPPRFSGLQFPNYSSELNVNALELDDSALYLCASRDGVAGNTIYFGEGSWLTVV.